Following are 8 T cell receptor beta chains from one sample sequenced in a study of CD8+CD57+ T cells in acquired aplastic anemia. Those patients picked for sequencing had displayed CD8+CD57+ cell expansion on flow cytometry. According to the study, genomic DNA was the template for TCR beta VDJ and CDR3 profiling. TCRdb re-analysed the reads in MiXCR, keeping a single row per CDR3 protein. The data show 160,000 or so distinct CDR3 sequences, 45% to 55% seen once. Sequences were obtained from sorted CD4+, CD8+, or CD8+CD57+ T cells (not recorded which) from PBMCs. These TCRs come from a human donor with aplastic anemia.

Only a few counts were recorded for this clonotype. The J gene is TRBJ2-7, the V gene TRBV10-3; 7 nucleotides match TRBD1. There are 15 residues in the CDR3. The V gene end was trimmed by 4 bases and the J gene end by 7 bases; junction bases not matched to a gene: 13. The V gene's germline CDR1 is ENHRY and CDR2 SYGVKD. The CDR3 DNA is TGTGCCATCAGTGGATCCCGGGACAGTTATGAGGAGCAGTACTTC. This translates into CAISGSRDSYEEQYF.

The CDR3 DNA sequence: TGTGCCAGCAGCGCCCGGACATCCTACGAGCAGTACTTC. Its translation is CASSARTSYEQYF. This rearrangement joins TRBV11-2 to TRBJ2-7, with a possible D match to TRBD1 (5 bases). The CDR3 runs to 13 residues. The V gene's germline CDR1 is SGHAT and CDR2 FQNNGV. V was shortened by 5 bases and J by 1 base, with 9 bases between the two germline ends.

This rearrangement joins TRBV12-3 or TRBV12-4 to TRBJ2-7; D possibly corresponds to TRBD1 (5 bases). V lost 5 bases, J lost 0 bases, and 11 bases lay in between. The CDR3 sequence is 14 residues long. CDR3 sequence (DNA): TGTGCCAGCAGTGTCCGACAGAGCTCCTACGAGCAGTACTTC. Translation: CASSVRQSSYEQYF.

This clonotype showed up just a few times. The CDR3 DNA reads TGTGCCAGCAGGGACACCGGGGGAGAGCAGTACTTC. This sequence encodes CASRDTGGEQYF. This sequence joins TRBV19 and TRBJ2-7; D is tentatively TRBD1 or TRBD2 (6 bases each). Between the trimmed V and J ends, which lost 9 bases and 7 bases, there was a span of 16 bases. The CDR3 runs to 12 residues. Germline assignment: CDR1 LNHDA and CDR2 SQIVND (reference sequence).

The chain is built from TRBV7-2 and TRBJ1-2, with a tentative D call TRBD1 (6 bases). V was clipped by 1 base and J by 6 bases, with 12 bases between them. This CDR3 comprises 14 residues. From germline, CDR1 is SGHTA and CDR2 FQGNSA. CDR3: CASSLDVGADGYTF. CDR3 coding DNA: TGTGCCAGCAGCTTAGATGTGGGGGCTGATGGCTACACCTTC.

In this sample, this clonotype turned up many times. V is TRBV29-1 and J is TRBJ2-1; D may be TRBD1 (5 bases). This CDR3 spans 12 amino acids. Germline V gene lookup returns CDR1 SQVTM and CDR2 ANQGSEA. V was pared by 5 bases and J by 8 bases, with 13 bases between. Here the CDR3 DNA reads TGCAGCGTTCAGGGTCGTCGGGATGAGCAGTTCTTC. Translating it yields CSVQGRRDEQFF.

This clonotype appeared many times. The rearrangement uses TRBV7-9 and TRBJ1-2; D remains unclear. CDR3 length equals 11 residues. V lost 2 bases and J 3 bases, leaving 1 base between the germline ends. Germline values: CDR1 SEHNR, CDR2 FQNEAQ (reference sequence). For the CDR3, the DNA is TGTGCCAGCAGCTTATACTATGGCTACACCTTC. Amino acid sequence: CASSLYYGYTF. Filled out from reference TRBV7-9 and TRBJ1-2, the complete variable domain reads DTGVSQNPRHKITKRGQNVTFRCDPISEHNRLYWYRQTLGQGPEFLTYFQNEAQLEKSRLLSDRFSAERPKGSFSTLEIQRTEQGDSAMYLCASSLYYGYTFGSGTRLTVV.

About this clonotype: The junction does not match germline at one end; this may be a read error. The chain uses TRBV10-2 and TRBJ2-1, with 8 bases lining up with TRBD2. The CDR3 is 13 amino acids. The germline V gene encodes CDR1 WSHSY and CDR2 SAAADI. CDR3 loop: CAIRGLVGNEQFF. The CDR3 coding sequence is TGTGCCATCAGGGGACTAGTAGGCAATGAGCAGTTCTTC.